These 5 T cell receptor beta chains share one sample of origin, sequenced in a study of metastatic and nonmetastatic thyroid tumors. Using MiXCR, TCRdb reanalyzed the PCR reads. This repertoire shows tens of thousands of clones, roughly a quarter found once; its top ten account for roughly an eighth. There were no patients who had received any treatment before thyroid surgery. Sequencing was done on a sample of tumor tissue. These receptor sequences come from a male donor with papillary thyroid cancer or a benign thyroid nodule (not recorded which). Some clones in this sample may be carry-over from other donors' samples.

This rearrangement joins TRBV7-9 to TRBJ2-2, with 8 bases matching TRBD1. Trimming removed 6 bases from V and 7 bases from J; junction bases left unmatched: 4. The CDR3 contains 13 residues. CDR1 and CDR2 from the germline V gene are SEHNR and FQNEAQ (reference sequence). The chain's CDR3 is CASRPGQDGELFF. The CDR3 DNA follows: TGTGCCAGCAGACCGGGACAGGACGGGGAGCTGTTTTTT.

The V call is TRBV6-1, the J call TRBJ2-3; D not resolved. The CDR3 covers 11 residues. V lost 5 bases to trimming and J lost 5 bases, with 5 bases between them. Germline values: CDR1 MNHNS, CDR2 SASEGT. The CDR3 coding sequence is TGTGCCAGCAGTCATTTAGATACGCAGTATTTT. The encoded protein is CASSHLDTQYF.

This clone was seen repeatedly, ten times or more. The V and J genes are TRBV12-3 or TRBV12-4 and TRBJ1-2; D gene unclear. The CDR3 length is 13 residues. V dropped 5 bases and J dropped 6 bases, with 13 bases sitting between them. The CDR3 bases are TGTGCCAGCAGTCTCCGCGGGAGCGATGGCTACACCTTC. This codes for CASSLRGSDGYTF.

In this sample, this clone turned up a few times. The junction does not match germline at one end; this may be a read error. Other DNA sequences from this sample encode an identical CDR3 as well. The rearrangement links TRBV5-1 to TRBJ2-5, with 11 bases identical to TRBD1. This CDR3 region has 14 residues. CDR1 SGHRS and CDR2 YFSETQ come from the germline V gene. CDR3 protein: CASSPGQGGETQYF. The DNA of the CDR3 is TGCGCCAGCAGCCCGGGACAGGGGGGAGAGACTCAGTACTTC.

A remark on this clone: A read error may explain this, as a much larger clone is one base away. The CDR3 nucleotides are TGTGCCAGCAGTGAATGGGCGCTAGGAAATCTGCCCCAGCATTTT. The encoded protein is CASSEWALGNLPQHF. The chain couples TRBV2 to TRBJ1-5; D is unresolved. Per germline, CDR1 SNHLY and CDR2 FYNNEI. CDR3 length: 15 amino acids. Variable domain in full (rest from reference TRBV2 and TRBJ1-5): EPEVTQTPSHQVTQMGQEVILRCVPISNHLYFYWYRQILGQKVEFLVSFYNNEISEKSEIFDDQFSVERPDGSNFTLKIRSTKLEDSAMYFCASSEWALGNLPQHFGDGTRLSIL.